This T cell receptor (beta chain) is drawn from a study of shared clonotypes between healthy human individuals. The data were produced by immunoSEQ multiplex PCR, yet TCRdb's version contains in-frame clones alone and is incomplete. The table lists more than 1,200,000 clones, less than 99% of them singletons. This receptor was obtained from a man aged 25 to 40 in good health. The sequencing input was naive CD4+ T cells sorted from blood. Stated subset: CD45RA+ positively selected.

The CDR3 coding sequence is TGTGCCAGCAGCGTTGGACTAGCGGGGGGAAAATCCTACGAGCAGTACTTC. As protein: CASSVGLAGGKSYEQYF. V gene TRBV9 combines with J gene TRBJ2-7; 14 bases map to TRBD2. Trimming took 2 bases from V and 1 from J; bases not matched to a gene: 5. The CDR3 consists of 17 residues. Germline V gene lookup returns CDR1 SGDLS and CDR2 YYNGEE.